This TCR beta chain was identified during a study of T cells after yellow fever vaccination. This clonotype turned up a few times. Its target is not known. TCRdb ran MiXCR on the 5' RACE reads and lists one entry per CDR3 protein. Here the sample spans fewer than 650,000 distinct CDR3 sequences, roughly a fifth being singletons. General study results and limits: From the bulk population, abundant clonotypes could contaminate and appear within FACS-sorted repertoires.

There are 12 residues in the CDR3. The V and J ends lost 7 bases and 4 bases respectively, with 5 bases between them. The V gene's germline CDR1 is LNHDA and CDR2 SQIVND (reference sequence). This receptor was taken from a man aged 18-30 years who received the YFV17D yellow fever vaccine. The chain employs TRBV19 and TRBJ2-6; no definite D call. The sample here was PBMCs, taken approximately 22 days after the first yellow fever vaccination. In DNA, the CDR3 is TGTGCCAGTACCGTGGGGGCCAACGTCCTGACTTTC. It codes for CASTVGANVLTF.